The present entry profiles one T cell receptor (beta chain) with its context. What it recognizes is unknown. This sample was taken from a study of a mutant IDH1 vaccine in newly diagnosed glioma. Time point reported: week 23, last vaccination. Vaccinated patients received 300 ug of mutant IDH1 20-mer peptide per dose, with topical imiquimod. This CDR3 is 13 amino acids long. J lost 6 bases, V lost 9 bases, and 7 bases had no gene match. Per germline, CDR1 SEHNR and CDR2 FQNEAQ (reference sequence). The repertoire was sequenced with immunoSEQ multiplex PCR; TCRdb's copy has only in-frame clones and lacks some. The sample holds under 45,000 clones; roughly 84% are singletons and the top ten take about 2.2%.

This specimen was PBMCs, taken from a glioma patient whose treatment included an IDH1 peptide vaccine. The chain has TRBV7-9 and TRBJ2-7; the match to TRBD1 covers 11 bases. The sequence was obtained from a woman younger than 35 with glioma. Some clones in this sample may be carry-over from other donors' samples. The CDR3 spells CASRTGTGGEQYF. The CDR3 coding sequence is TGTGCCAGTCGTACCGGGACAGGGGGCGAGCAGTACTTC. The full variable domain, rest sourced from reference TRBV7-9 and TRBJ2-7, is DTGVSQNPRHKITKRGQNVTFRCDPISEHNRLYWYRQTLGQGPEFLTYFQNEAQLEKSRLLSDRFSAERPKGSFSTLEIQRTEQGDSAMYLCASRTGTGGEQYFGPGTRLTVT.